Following are 29 T cell receptor beta chains from one sample sequenced in a study of blood T cell repertoires in COVID-19. Using immunoSEQ multiplex PCR, the repertoire was profiled, and TCRdb retains in-frame clones only, with some absent. The sample includes 300,000 to 400,000 clones, around 89% of them seen just once. The sequenced sample consisted of peripheral blood. Receptor source: a woman aged 30 to 39 with COVID-19, enrolled during active disease.

This clone was observed a handful of times. The chain combines TRBV12-5 with TRBJ2-1, with TRBD2 identical over 8 bases. The germline CDR1 and CDR2 sequences are LGHNT and FRNRAP. CDR3 length equals 14 residues. V gave up 6 bases and J gave up 3 bases; unmatched junction bases: 4. CDR3 sequence (DNA): TGTGCTAGTGGACCCGGGAGGGGCTACAATGAGCAGTTCTTC. Residues: CASGPGRGYNEQFF. Using reference TRBV12-5 and TRBJ2-1 for the parts outside the CDR3, the full variable domain is DARVTQTPRHKVTEMGQEVTMRCQPILGHNTVFWYRQTMMQGLELLAYFRNRAPLDDSGMPKDRFSAEMPDATLATLKIQPSEPRDSAVYFCASGPGRGYNEQFFGPGTRLTVL.

The chain has TRBV2 and TRBJ1-1; 7 bases agree with TRBD1. Looked up from germline, CDR1 is SNHLY and CDR2 is FYNNEI. V lost 6 bases and J lost 5; bases outside the gene matches: 15. The CDR3 extends over 16 amino acids. As DNA, the CDR3 is TGTGCCAGCAGGGGCACTTTGGGCCCAGGGGGGACTGAAGCTTTCTTT. Encoded protein: CASRGTLGPGGTEAFF.

This clone appeared a few times. The rearrangement joins TRBV6-5 to TRBJ1-1, with TRBD1 matching over 7 bases. The CDR3 sequence is 14 residues long. With V trimmed by 5 bases and J by 1 base, 4 bases remained unmatched. The germline V gene encodes CDR1 MNHEY and CDR2 SVGAGI. The CDR3 loop reads CASSTRTGNTEAFF. The DNA of the CDR3 is TGTGCCAGCAGTACCCGGACAGGGAACACTGAAGCTTTCTTT.

This rearrangement joins TRBV2 to TRBJ2-7; 11 bases map to TRBD2. The germline V gene has CDR1 SNHLY and CDR2 FYNNEI. This CDR3 is 17 amino acids long. The J segment lost 2 bases and the V segment lost 1 base, leaving 7 bases of the junction unmatched. In nucleotides, the CDR3 is TGTGCCAGCAGTGAAGAGGCGCTAGCGGGGGGAACCTACGAGCAGTACTTC. This encodes CASSEEALAGGTYEQYF.

The V gene is TRBV5-1, the J gene TRBJ2-3, with D possibly matching TRBD1 (6 bases). V lost 8 bases and J 4 bases, leaving 11 bases between the germline ends. Germline assignment: CDR1 SGHRS and CDR2 YFSETQ. The CDR3 length is 12 residues. CDR3 DNA sequence: TGCGCCAGTAGCCAGGGGTCAGATACGCAGTATTTT. It yields the protein CASSQGSDTQYF.

The genes are TRBV2 and TRBJ1-3; 8 bases are shared with TRBD1. J was trimmed by 4 bases and V by 6 bases; bases with no gene match: 8. CDR1 is SNHLY and CDR2 is FYNNEI in the germline V gene. This CDR3 contains 15 residues. CDR3 region: CASRPRQGTGNTIYF. The CDR3 coding sequence is TGTGCCAGCAGACCTCGACAGGGGACGGGAAACACCATATATTTT.

The rearrangement joins TRBV5-4 to TRBJ1-2; D gene ambiguous. This CDR3 is built from 14 residues. CDR1 SGHNT and CDR2 YYREEE come from the germline V gene (reference sequence). The V gene lost 1 base and the J gene lost 1 base, with 8 bases spanning the gap. This CDR3 reads CASSLPTGNYGYTF. The CDR3 DNA reads TGTGCCAGCAGCTTGCCTACGGGTAACTATGGCTACACCTTC.

The rearrangement links TRBV19 to TRBJ1-3; no clear D. Germline lookup yields CDR1 LNHDA and CDR2 SQIVND (reference sequence). V was shortened by 2 bases and J by 0 bases, with 11 bases between the two germline ends. The CDR3 spans 16 residues. CDR3 sequence reads: CASSIKKTSSGNTIYF. The CDR3 bases are TGTGCCAGTAGTATAAAAAAGACAAGCTCTGGAAACACCATATATTTT.

The CDR3 is CASSSGDWVDEQFF. CDR3 nucleotides: TGTGCCAGCAGCTCGGGTGACTGGGTCGATGAGCAGTTCTTC. The chain has TRBV5-4 and TRBJ2-1; no clear D. From germline, CDR1 is SGHNT and CDR2 YYREEE (reference sequence). This CDR3 has 14 residues. V lost 3 bases and J lost 8, with 15 bases in between.

The J gene is TRBJ2-5, the V gene TRBV28; 11 nucleotides align to TRBD2. The junction had 5 bases not matched to a gene; V was cut back by 4 bases and J by 4 bases. Germline-derived CDR1 and CDR2 are MDHEN and SYDVKM. CDR3 size: 15 residues. The CDR3 DNA follows: TGTGCCAGCAGTTCCCGTACTAGCGGGGGAGAGACCCAGTACTTC. Translated, it gives CASSSRTSGGETQYF.

The V and J genes are TRBV5-1 and TRBJ1-1, with D perhaps TRBD1 (5 bases). The CDR3 is 18 residues long. Germline assignment: CDR1 SGHRS and CDR2 YFSETQ. V was shortened by 4 bases and J by 5 bases, with 27 bases between the two germline ends. CDR3 DNA sequence: TGCGCCAGCAGCCCCGCGCCGGAGGGGACGGGGGAAACGACTGAAGCTTTCTTT. Protein sequence: CASSPAPEGTGETTEAFF.

This clone came up a few times. The chain links TRBV2 to TRBJ1-2, with D tentatively TRBD1 (6 bases). V was cut by 6 bases and J by 4 bases, with 12 bases left in between. Germline CDR1 is SNHLY and CDR2 is FYNNEI. CDR3 length equals 13 residues. As DNA, the CDR3 is TGTGCCAGCAGCAGGACAGAATTCTATGGCTACACCTTC. Amino acids: CASSRTEFYGYTF.

This clone was recorded once. This chain connects TRBV9 to TRBJ1-6; D may be TRBD1 (5 bases). Trimming removed 2 bases from V and 11 bases from J, with 8 bases in between. Per germline, CDR1 SGDLS and CDR2 YYNGEE. The CDR3 runs 12 residues. CDR3 amino acids: CASSVGGPPLHF. The DNA of the CDR3 is TGTGCCAGCAGCGTCGGGGGACCACCCCTCCACTTT.

This sequence joins TRBV2 and TRBJ1-1; 8 bases fit TRBD1. Germline V gene lookup returns CDR1 SNHLY and CDR2 FYNNEI. The CDR3 is 14 residues long. V dropped 0 bases and J dropped 5; count of bases not matched to a gene: 2. In DNA form, the CDR3 reads TGTGCCAGCAGTGAAGCTACAGGGGGAACTGAAGCTTTCTTT. Its translation: CASSEATGGTEAFF. The full variable domain, with the rest looked up from reference TRBV2 and TRBJ1-1, is EPEVTQTPSHQVTQMGQEVILRCVPISNHLYFYWYRQILGQKVEFLVSFYNNEISEKSEIFDDQFSVERPDGSNFTLKIRSTKLEDSAMYFCASSEATGGTEAFFGQGTRLTVV.

The V gene is TRBV19, the J gene TRBJ1-4, with D perhaps matching TRBD1 (5 bases). The germline gives CDR1 LNHDA, CDR2 SQIVND (reference sequence). Trimming removed 3 bases from V and 4 bases from J, with 15 bases in between. The CDR3 consists of 16 residues. The DNA of the CDR3 is TGTGCCAGTAGTATCGGTTGGGGCAGAAATAATGAAAAACTGTTTTTT. As protein: CASSIGWGRNNEKLFF.

The genes are TRBV6-5 and TRBJ1-2; D may be TRBD1 (6 bases). Germline CDR1 and CDR2: MNHEY and SVGAGI. The V and J ends lost 4 bases and 4 bases respectively, with 10 bases between them. CDR3 length equals 13 residues. For the CDR3, the DNA is TGTGCCAGCAGTTCGGACAGCGGCTATGGCTACACCTTC. This translates into CASSSDSGYGYTF.

This clone was recorded once. V gene TRBV28 combines with J gene TRBJ2-5; 8 positions match TRBD1. This CDR3 has 15 residues. The V gene end was trimmed by 6 bases and the J gene end by 1 base; junction bases not matched to a gene: 7. The V gene's germline CDR1 is MDHEN and CDR2 SYDVKM. CDR3 DNA sequence: TGTGCCAGCAGGCGGAGACAGGGGCGCCAAGAGACCCAGTACTTC. Residues: CASRRRQGRQETQYF.

The chain is built from TRBV28 and TRBJ1-2, with TRBD1 matching 9 bases. The V gene end was trimmed by 3 bases and the J gene end by 3 bases; junction bases not matched to a gene: 8. This CDR3 spans 16 amino acids. Germline values: CDR1 MDHEN, CDR2 SYDVKM. In nucleotides, the CDR3 is TGTGCCAGCAGTTTCGGGACAGGGACCGCCCACTATGGCTACACCTTC. Residues: CASSFGTGTAHYGYTF.

CDR3 loop: CASSKSRVAGPDTQYF. Written as DNA, the CDR3 is TGTGCCAGCAGCAAAAGTCGTGTAGCGGGGCCAGATACGCAGTATTTT. The V and J genes are TRBV7-9 and TRBJ2-3, with TRBD2 identical over 8 bases. Germline lookup yields CDR1 SEHNR and CDR2 FQNEAQ (reference sequence). The CDR3 length is 16 residues. V lost 5 bases, J lost 4 bases, and 11 bases stayed unmatched. Supplemented by reference TRBV7-9 and TRBJ2-3, the full variable domain reads DTGVSQNPRHKITKRGQNVTFRCDPISEHNRLYWYRQTLGQGPEFLTYFQNEAQLEKSRLLSDRFSAERPKGSFSTLEIQRTEQGDSAMYLCASSKSRVAGPDTQYFGPGTRLTVL.

The chain couples TRBV20-1 to TRBJ1-3; 8 positions agree with TRBD1. The trim removed 3 bases at V and 2 bases at J, leaving 6 bases unmatched. Germline V gene lookup returns CDR1 DFQATT and CDR2 SNEGSKA (reference sequence). The CDR3 extends over 15 amino acids. CDR3 nucleotide sequence: TGCAGTGCTAGTGTCTGGACAGGGACTGGAAACACCATATATTTT. Protein: CSASVWTGTGNTIYF.

This clone was found once. This chain links TRBV2 with TRBJ2-2, with TRBD2 matching over 11 bases. The CDR3 extends over 14 amino acids. The germline CDR1 and CDR2 sequences are SNHLY and FYNNEI. V trimming: 9 bases; J trimming: 3 bases; junction bases outside the gene matches: 3. CDR3 region: CASATSGDTGELFF. In DNA form, the CDR3 reads TGTGCCAGTGCGACTAGCGGGGACACCGGGGAGCTGTTTTTT.

The genes are TRBV2 and TRBJ1-2; D remains ambiguous. Trimming took off 6 bases at V and 6 bases at J, with 14 bases between the two ends. Germline CDR1 SNHLY, CDR2 FYNNEI. This CDR3 is built from 13 residues. CDR3 protein: CASSDGPANGYTF. For the CDR3, the DNA is TGTGCCAGCAGCGATGGGCCAGCCAATGGCTACACCTTC.

The CDR3 reads CASSYSPPGGVQPQHF. CDR3 sequence (DNA): TGTGCCAGCAGTTACTCACCCCCAGGGGGTGTTCAGCCCCAGCATTTT. The chain carries TRBV6-2 or TRBV6-3 and TRBJ1-5; 7 bases agree with TRBD1. Germline CDR1 and CDR2: MNHEY and SVGEGT. J was trimmed by 6 bases and V by 0 bases; bases with no gene match: 8. The CDR3 contains 16 residues.

The sample holds one count of this clone. This sequence joins TRBV11-2 and TRBJ2-2; the match to TRBD2 covers 9 bases. The CDR3 runs to 15 residues. After removal of 5 bases from V and 8 bases from J, the junction contained 9 bases not matched to a gene. Germline CDR1 SGHAT, CDR2 FQNNGV. Here the CDR3 DNA reads TGTGCCAGCAGCCAGAGCGGGGGGATCGCAGGGGAGCTGTTTTTT. The encoded protein is CASSQSGGIAGELFF.

This sequence joins TRBV19 and TRBJ1-1, with D possibly TRBD1 on 5 matching bases. CDR1 is LNHDA and CDR2 is SQIVND in the germline V gene (reference sequence). Trimming stripped 3 bases from V and 4 bases from J, with 21 bases between. The length of the CDR3 is 17 residues. The CDR3 reads CASSIGGLGLGGTEAFF. CDR3 nucleotide sequence: TGTGCCAGTAGTATTGGAGGGTTGGGACTGGGTGGCACTGAAGCTTTCTTT. Filled out from reference TRBV19 and TRBJ1-1, the complete variable domain reads DGGITQSPKYLFRKEGQNVTLSCEQNLNHDAMYWYRQDPGQGLRLIYYSQIVNDFQKGDIAEGYSVSREKKESFPLTVTSAQKNPTAFYLCASSIGGLGLGGTEAFFGQGTRLTVV.

V gene TRBV3-1 (or the pseudogene TRBV3-2) combines with J gene TRBJ2-3; weak D call: TRBD1 (6 bases). With 4 bases removed from V and 1 base from J, the gap between germline ends came to 9 bases. The CDR3 covers 14 residues. Germline-derived CDR1 and CDR2 are LGHDT and YNNKEL (reference sequence). In DNA, the CDR3 is TGTGCCAGCAGCCCAGGGGTTGGCACAGATACGCAGTATTTT. Translating gives CASSPGVGTDTQYF.

The chain is built from TRBV6-5 and TRBJ1-5; no firm D call. V was trimmed by 7 bases and J by 3 bases, leaving 10 bases between them. This CDR3 is 13 amino acids long. CDR1 is MNHEY and CDR2 is SVGAGI in the germline V gene. CDR3 protein: CASKDGANQPQHF. The DNA of the CDR3 is TGTGCCAGCAAAGACGGAGCCAATCAGCCCCAGCATTTT.

The DNA for the CDR3 is TGTGCCAGCAGCTTTGGGACTAGCGTGAACACCGGGGAGCTGTTTTTT. It specifies CASSFGTSVNTGELFF. The V call is TRBV7-9, the J call TRBJ2-2; 10 positions match TRBD2. The CDR3 is 16 amino acids. V lost 3 bases, J lost 1 base, and 2 bases stayed unmatched. Germline-derived CDR1 and CDR2 are SEHNR and FQNEAQ (reference sequence).

The chain is built from TRBV6-5 and TRBJ2-7; 10 bases agree with TRBD1. V dropped 6 bases and J dropped 2; count of bases not matched to a gene: 7. Germline V gene lookup returns CDR1 MNHEY and CDR2 SVGAGI. The CDR3 contains 15 residues. The CDR3 sequence: CASSKWTGGTYEQYF. The CDR3 region has the DNA TGTGCCAGCAGCAAGTGGACAGGGGGTACCTACGAGCAGTACTTC.